Shown below are 9 T cell receptor beta chains from a single sample sequenced in a study of liver allograft versus peripheral blood T cells. Study-level information: Transplanted livers and recipients' peripheral blood had their T cell receptor repertoires compared.

Via MiXCR, TCRdb re-called the reads, giving one row per CDR3 protein. Of several thousand distinct CDR3 sequences in the sample, about 25% were seen once. The origin of the receptors is a human patient who had a liver transplant. Some of these T cells may belong to the graft donor.

This clonotype is judged large. This chain connects TRBV15 to TRBJ1-3; tentatively, D is TRBD1 (5 bases). CDR3 length: 14 residues. Trimming cost V 1 base and J 4 bases, with 8 bases left between them. Germline CDR1 is LNHNV and CDR2 is YYDKDF (reference sequence). CDR3 bases: TGTGCCACCAGCAGAGGCAGGGAGGGAAACACCATATATTTT. It codes for CATSRGREGNTIYF.

Worth noting for this clonotype: Since a much larger clone is just one base distant, this may be a read error. The chain couples TRBV5-5 to TRBJ1-1; tentatively, D is TRBD1 (6 bases). Germline assignment: CDR1 SGHKS and CDR2 YYEKEE (reference sequence). The CDR3 runs 16 residues. Trimming took 1 base from V and 0 from J, leaving 13 bases between them. Here the CDR3 reads CASSLWTADLNTEAFF. The CDR3 region has the DNA TGTGCCAGCAGCTTGTGGACAGCCGACTTGAACACTGAAGCTTTCTTT.

This chain links TRBV28 with TRBJ1-1, with D uncertain. This CDR3 has 14 amino acids. Trimming shortened V by 6 bases and J by 5 bases, and 16 bases separated the two germline ends. Germline V CDR1 and CDR2: MDHEN, SYDVKM. CDR3: CASRLTPRWTEAFF. Written as DNA, the CDR3 is TGTGCCAGCAGACTGACACCGAGGTGGACTGAAGCTTTCTTT. Using reference TRBV28 and TRBJ1-1 for the parts outside the CDR3, the full variable domain is DVKVTQSSRYLVKRTGEKVFLECVQDMDHENMFWYRQDPGLGLRLIYFSYDVKMKEKGDIPEGYSVSREKKERFSLILESASTNQTSMYLCASRLTPRWTEAFFGQGTRLTVV.

This clonotype ranks as medium-sized (0.01 to 0.1%). V gene TRBV6-5 combines with J gene TRBJ2-1; D ambiguous. The CDR3 is 15 residues long. V dropped 0 bases and J dropped 1 base, with 7 bases sitting between them. From germline, CDR1 is MNHEY and CDR2 SVGAGI. The DNA of the CDR3 is TGTGCCAGCAGTTACTCGTGGGGTTCCTACAATGAGCAGTTCTTC. Translating gives CASSYSWGSYNEQFF.

Of note for this clonotype: A much larger clone differs from this one at a single base, so this may be a read error. CDR3 region: CASRNRDGTDTQYF. In nucleotides, the CDR3 is TGTGCCAGCAGGAACAGGGACGGCACAGATACGCAGTATTTT. The V gene is TRBV6-5, the J gene TRBJ2-3, with D possibly matching TRBD1 (6 bases). The CDR3 loop spans 14 amino acids. The germline gives CDR1 MNHEY, CDR2 SVGAGI. V lost 6 bases, J lost 1 base, and 11 bases lay in between.

The chain uses TRBV28 and TRBJ1-5, with D tentatively TRBD1 (5 bases). The germline gives CDR1 MDHEN, CDR2 SYDVKM. This CDR3 is built from 16 residues. The V end was cut by 3 bases, the J end by 4 bases, with 16 bases between. The CDR3 here is CASSLGIGTANQPQHF. In nucleotides, the CDR3 is TGTGCCAGCAGTTTGGGGATCGGGACCGCAAATCAGCCCCAGCATTTT. Variable domain in full (rest from reference TRBV28 and TRBJ1-5): DVKVTQSSRYLVKRTGEKVFLECVQDMDHENMFWYRQDPGLGLRLIYFSYDVKMKEKGDIPEGYSVSREKKERFSLILESASTNQTSMYLCASSLGIGTANQPQHFGDGTRLSIL.

This clonotype is medium-sized. The rearrangement links TRBV15 to TRBJ1-6; D not resolved. The CDR3 totals 12 residues. Germline values: CDR1 LNHNV, CDR2 YYDKDF (reference sequence). V lost 1 base and J lost 7, with 2 bases in between. CDR3: CATSRANSPLHF. CDR3 sequence (DNA): TGTGCCACCAGCAGAGCCAATTCACCCCTCCACTTT.

The sample holds a few counts of this clonotype. The chain combines TRBV5-6 with TRBJ2-7, with TRBD2 matching 8 bases. CDR1 SGHDT and CDR2 YYEEEE come from the germline V gene. The CDR3 consists of 14 residues. J gave up 5 bases and V 4 bases, and 8 bases lay outside the gene matches. The CDR3 region is CASSRPGGDHEQYF. The CDR3 DNA follows: TGTGCCAGCAGCCGACCGGGAGGGGACCACGAGCAGTACTTC.

This clonotype is categorized as medium-sized. This rearrangement joins TRBV19 to TRBJ1-5; the D gene is possibly TRBD1 (6 bases). Trimming shortened V by 1 base and J by 6 bases, and 13 bases separated the two germline ends. Germline V CDR1 and CDR2: LNHDA, SQIVND (reference sequence). CDR3 length: 15 amino acids. The chain's CDR3 is CASSIAQGSIQPQHF. CDR3 sequence (DNA): TGTGCCAGTAGTATAGCTCAGGGGTCGATTCAGCCCCAGCATTTT.